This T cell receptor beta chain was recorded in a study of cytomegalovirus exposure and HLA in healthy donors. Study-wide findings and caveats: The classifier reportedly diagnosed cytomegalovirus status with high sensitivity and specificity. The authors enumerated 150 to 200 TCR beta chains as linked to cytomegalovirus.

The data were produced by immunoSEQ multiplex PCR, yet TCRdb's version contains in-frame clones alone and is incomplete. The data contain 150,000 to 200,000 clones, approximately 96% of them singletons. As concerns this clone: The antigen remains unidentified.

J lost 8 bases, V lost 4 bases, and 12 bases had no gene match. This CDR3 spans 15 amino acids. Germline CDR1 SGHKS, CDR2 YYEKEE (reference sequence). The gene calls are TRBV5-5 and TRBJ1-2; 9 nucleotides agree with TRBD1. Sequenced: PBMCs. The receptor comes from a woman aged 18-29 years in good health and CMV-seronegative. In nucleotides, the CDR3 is TGTGCCAGCAGCAAACCGGGACAGGGATGGAGGGGCTACACCTTC. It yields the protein CASSKPGQGWRGYTF.